The sequence of this TCR beta chain was determined in a study of response to subunit inactivated influenza vaccine listed by TCRdb under 2018. Background on the whole study: Deep quantitative profiling of the T cell receptor repertoire was used in the study to follow responses to a trivalent subunit inactivated influenza vaccine.

Receptor libraries were prepared by RT-PCR. TCRdb lists the instrument as Illumina HiSeq 2500. TCRdb trimmed the raw reads at Q25, called clones with MiXCR and kept productive beta chains. When rows share a CDR3 protein, they turn into one entry using the most common DNA and genes. In this sample the table shows 800,000 to 1,000,000 distinct CDR3 sequences, about 20% of which occur a single time. About 9.4% of the sample is taken by the ten largest. Worth noting for this clonotype: Its antigen specificity is not known. One base away there is no much larger clone; base qualities are not given.

What the study reported, not specific to this receptor: According to the authors, only a limited number of new T cells may be recruited by each seasonal influenza vaccination.

The CDR3 numbers 14 residues from cysteine through phenylalanine. Only the CDR3 part of the read is kept: 42 bases, read in frame from the first base. V and J are trimmed by 7 bases and 4 bases, and the gene matches miss 5 bases of the junction. This clonotype was obtained from a man between 50 and 59 years old who received an inactivated influenza vaccine. Donor details come from another sample of the same person, matched by shared clones. The specimen was PBMCs from blood, collected more than 4 days after vaccination. Recombination joined TRBV12-3 or TRBV12-4 with TRBJ1-1; 11 bases in between match TRBD1. The DNA is as follows: TGTGCCAGCATAGGACAGGGGGCGTTCACTGAAGCTTTCTTT. This gives the protein CASIGQGAFTEAFF.